A selection of T cell receptor beta chains follows, all from one sample in a study of T cell responses to AZD1222 COVID-19 vaccine. The data were produced by immunoSEQ multiplex PCR, yet TCRdb's version contains in-frame clones alone and is incomplete. The sample holds 90,000 to 110,000 clones; 90% to 95% are singletons and the top ten take roughly 6.9%. The material sequenced was peripheral blood, taken on day 0 of AZD1222 vaccination. The source is an adult in good health. Both conserved end residues are part of each CDR3. D genes are given only for firm matches. Clone sizes are given selectively: once, few, many, or a class where the clone is expanded.

>TRBV15|TRBD2|-|TRBJ2-7
TGTGCCACCAGCAGAGGCGCCCCCGGGACTAGCGGAGAATACGAGCAGTACTTC
CATSRGAPGTSGEYEQYF
>TRBV3-1/TRBV3-2|-|-|TRBJ1-2
TGTGCCAGCAGCCAAGTCGGCGGGAGAGGCGGCTATGGCTACACCTTC
CASSQVGGRGGYGYTF
>TRBV12-3/TRBV12-4|-|-|TRBJ1-1
TGTGCCAGCACCGAAGGCCCGGCGAGGGCTTTCTTT
CASTEGPARAFF
>TRBV20-1|-|-|TRBJ1-1
TGCAGTGCTACCGGAAACACTGAAGCTTTCTTT
CSATGNTEAFF
>TRBV5-5|TRBD1|-|TRBJ2-3
TGTGCCAGCACCCCATCGGGCAGGGGGCCTGATACGCAGTATTTT
CASTPSGRGPDTQYF
>TRBV3-1/TRBV3-2|-|-|TRBJ1-6
TGTGCCAGCAGCCAACAGGGTGGGCATTCACCCCTCCACTTT
CASSQQGGHSPLHF
>TRBV2|-|-|TRBJ1-5
TGTGCCAGCAGTCTAGACGGTAGCAATCAGCCCCAGCATTTT
CASSLDGSNQPQHF
>TRBV6-5|TRBD2|-|TRBJ2-1
TGTGCCAGCAGCTTCTGGCGGGAGACGAATGAGCAGTTCTTC
CASSFWRETNEQFF
>TRBV7-3|-|-|TRBJ1-6
TGTGCCAGCAGCTCCACGGGACTTGGCTCACCCCTCCACTTT
CASSSTGLGSPLHF
>TRBV7-2|-|-|TRBJ1-2
TGTGCCAGCAGCTTAAGTCCCCGGGGCGATGGCTACACCTTC
CASSLSPRGDGYTF
>TRBV19|TRBD1|-|TRBJ2-3
TGTGCCAGTATGAAAAGGGGGCAAGATACGCAGTATTTT
CASMKRGQDTQYF
>TRBV19|TRBD2|-|TRBJ2-7
TGTGCCAGTGGGGACCCGGGGGGCTCCTACGAGCAGTACTTC
CASGDPGGSYEQYF
>TRBV2|-|-|TRBJ1-5
TGTGCCAGCAGAGATTGGAGTCAGCCCCAGCATTTT
CASRDWSQPQHF
>TRBV5-1|-|-|TRBJ1-5
TGCGCCAGCAGGGCAGGGGAGGGGAGCAATCAGCCCCAGCATTTT
CASRAGEGSNQPQHF
>TRBV6-5|-|-|TRBJ1-1
TGTGCCAGCAGTTCGCACGCCGACACTGAAGCTTTCTTT
CASSSHADTEAFF
>TRBV12-5|-|-|TRBJ1-6
TGTGCTAGTGGTTCCTCCGCCCAGGTGTCTTATAATTCACCCCTCCACTTT
CASGSSAQVSYNSPLHF
>TRBV5-6|-|-|TRBJ2-5
TGTGCCAGCAGCTCGCCCAGGGAGGGGGAAGAGACCCAGTACTTC
CASSSPREGEETQYF
>TRBV9|-|-|TRBJ1-1
TGTGCCAGCAGCGTAGGAACAGGCGGGACCACTGAAGCTTTCTTT
CASSVGTGGTTEAFF
>TRBV5-1|-|-|TRBJ2-2
TGCGCCAGCGCGACGGCGAGGTCGAACACCGGGGAGCTGTTTTTT
CASATARSNTGELFF
>TRBV5-1|-|-|TRBJ1-2
TGCGCCAGCAGCTTGGGTCAGAGTAACTATGGCTACACCTTC
CASSLGQSNYGYTF
>TRBV7-8|TRBD1|-|TRBJ1-3
TGTGCCAGCTTATCTTATCCCACAACGGGACAGGCTGGAAACACCATATATTTT
CASLSYPTTGQAGNTIYF
>TRBV10-2|TRBD1|-|TRBJ1-2
TGCGCCAGCTCCGGACAGGGGGGTCGGGATGGCTACACCTTC
CASSGQGGRDGYTF
>TRBV5-1|-|once|TRBJ1-1
TGCGCCAGCAGCCCCGGGGCTAGCGGAACTGAAGCTTTCTTT
CASSPGASGTEAFF
>TRBV7-2|TRBD1|-|TRBJ1-2
TGTGCCAGCAGCCAGGACAGGCGCTATGGCTACACCTTC
CASSQDRRYGYTF
>TRBV10-1|TRBD2|few|TRBJ2-7
TGCGCCAGCAGTGCCGGGACTAGCGGGAGGTTATACTTC
CASSAGTSGRLYF
>TRBV19|TRBD2|-|TRBJ2-7
TGTGCCAGTAGTATTATAGTTTCGGGACTAGCGGGTACCTACGAGCAGTACTTC
CASSIIVSGLAGTYEQYF
>TRBV18|-|-|TRBJ2-2
TGTGCCAGCTCACCATACTCTAACACCGGGGAGCTGTTTTTT
CASSPYSNTGELFF
>TRBV5-6|-|-|TRBJ2-7
TGTGCCAGCAGCGTCGAGGGGAGAGGGGAGCAGTACTTC
CASSVEGRGEQYF
>TRBV18|TRBD1|-|TRBJ1-2
TGTGCCAGCTCACCACTTTCCTTAACAGGGGGCCAAGATGGCTACACCTTC
CASSPLSLTGGQDGYTF
>TRBV3-1/TRBV3-2|-|-|TRBJ1-1
TGTGCCAGCAGCCAAGTCAACACTGAAGCTTTCTTT
CASSQVNTEAFF
>TRBV9|-|few|TRBJ2-3
TGTGCCAGCAGCGTAGCGTCGCCAGATACGCAGTATTTT
CASSVASPDTQYF
>TRBV27|-|-|TRBJ1-1
TGTGCCAGCAGTTTGCGGTCAGGGATTGGTCAGAACACTGAAGCTTTCTTT
CASSLRSGIGQNTEAFF
>TRBV19|-|-|TRBJ1-5
TGTGCCAGTAGTCCCGACGTAGATAATCAGCCCCAGCATTTT
CASSPDVDNQPQHF
>TRBV6-1|TRBD2|-|TRBJ2-7
TGTGCCAGCAGTGGCCCGGAAGCGGGAGGGTTCTACGAGCAGTACTTC
CASSGPEAGGFYEQYF
>TRBV5-3|TRBD1|-|TRBJ1-4
TGTGCCAGAAGCTCGAGACGGGGACAGGGTCGTGAGAAACTGTTTTTT
CARSSRRGQGREKLFF
>TRBV5-1|TRBD1|-|TRBJ2-3
TGCGCCAGCAGAGGGGACAGGGTTGCAGATACGCAGTATTTT
CASRGDRVADTQYF
>TRBV6-5|-|-|TRBJ2-4
TGTGCCAGCAGTTACGGATCAGAGGGAAACATTCAGTACTTC
CASSYGSEGNIQYF
>TRBV14|-|-|TRBJ1-1
TGTGCCAGCAGCCAAGATGGCTATGAAGCTTTCTTT
CASSQDGYEAFF
>TRBV19|TRBD2|once|TRBJ2-1
TGTGCCAGTAGTATAGACCCCAGCGGGACTAGCTCCTACAATGAGCAGTTCTTC
CASSIDPSGTSSYNEQFF
>TRBV7-8|-|-|TRBJ2-2
TGTGCCAGCAGCTTTCAACCCAGGACCGGGGAGCTGTTTTTT
CASSFQPRTGELFF
>TRBV10-2|-|-|TRBJ2-1
TGCGCCAGCAGTGGTGGATCCTACAATGAGCAGTTCTTC
CASSGGSYNEQFF
>TRBV19|-|-|TRBJ1-6
TGTGCCAGCGGCGGGGCCCAGAGGTCACCCCTCCACTTT
CASGGAQRSPLHF
>TRBV6-5|-|-|TRBJ1-2
TGTGCCAGCAGTTTGACAGGATTTAACTATGGCTACACCTTC
CASSLTGFNYGYTF
>TRBV5-4|-|-|TRBJ1-2
TGTGCCAGCAGCTTAAGTGGGAGCCGGGCCGGCTATGGCTACACCTTC
CASSLSGSRAGYGYTF
>TRBV6-5|TRBD1|-|TRBJ2-7
TGTGCCAGCAGTCGCGGGACAGGGGTCTACGAGCAGTACTTC
CASSRGTGVYEQYF